Described below is a single T cell receptor (beta chain) sequence and its context. Each CDR3 protein gets one entry after TCRdb re-called the RT-PCR reads with MiXCR. The top ten hold 7.5% to 8% of the sample, which has 600,000 to 850,000 distinct CDR3 sequences, 12% to 15% seen once. This sample stems from a study of response to subunit inactivated influenza vaccine. Here the sequenced sample was PBMCs from blood, taken roughly 15 days before vaccination. This TCR was recovered from a man aged 45 to 65 who received an inactivated influenza vaccine.

The CDR3 region is CAISGTGDGYTF. CDR3 bases: TGTGCCATCAGTGGGACAGGGGATGGCTACACCTTC. This rearrangement joins TRBV10-3 to TRBJ1-2; 9 bases map to TRBD1. Germline V gene sequence: CDR1 ENHRY, CDR2 SYGVKD. CDR3 length equals 12 residues. J was trimmed by 6 bases and V by 4 bases; bases with no gene match: 0.